The 23 T cell receptor beta chains in this list originate from one sample, sequenced in a study of tumor-infiltrating lymphocytes in primary liver carcinoma. The investigators made TCR beta cDNA from roughly 0.45 ug total RNA, using a constant-region primer. The TCR beta library was amplified through three nested multiplex PCR rounds in a modified ARM-PCR procedure. A C-beta reverse primer and TRBV1-TRBV30 forward primers served in each of the first two PCR rounds, at ten to eleven cycles apiece. A single record per CDR3 protein comes from TCRdb applying MiXCR to the multiplex PCR reads. Among 310,000 or so distinct CDR3 sequences, roughly 60% were seen once, and the ten largest hold 17%. Germline DNA was also extracted, while the blood RNA originated from unsorted whole blood. Sequencing used peripheral blood. Receptors originate from a woman aged 25 to 39 with primary liver carcinoma and hepatitis B virus infection.

This clonotype was seen just once. The chain has TRBV6-1 and TRBJ2-3, with D tentatively TRBD2 (6 bases). Deletions cut 1 base from V and 4 bases from J, with 9 bases between. In germline, CDR1 is MNHNS, CDR2 SASEGT. The CDR3 sequence is 14 residues long. In DNA, the CDR3 is TGTGCCAGCAGTGAAGGACTAGGGCCAGATACGCAGTATTTT. This gives the protein CASSEGLGPDTQYF.

The CDR3 DNA reads as TGTGCCAGCAGCCCTCTAGCGGAGAACACCGGGGAGCTGTTTTTT. Encoded protein: CASSPLAENTGELFF. The rearrangement links TRBV7-8 to TRBJ2-2; TRBD2 agrees at 7 bases. CDR1 and CDR2 (germline): SGHVS, FQNEAQ. This CDR3 comprises 15 residues. J was trimmed by 1 base and V by 5 bases; bases with no gene match: 4.

A word on this clonotype: A much larger clone sits a single nucleotide away, making a read error possible. The chain employs TRBV4-3 and TRBJ2-5; D may be TRBD1 or TRBD2 (5 bases each). Trimming removed 0 bases from V and 2 bases from J, with 13 bases in between. Per germline, CDR1 LGHNA and CDR2 YSLEER. The CDR3 is made up of 16 amino acids. CDR3 region: CASSQEWGGQQETQYF. The CDR3 DNA sequence: TGCGCCAGCAGCCAAGAATGGGGCGGGCAACAAGAGACCCAGTACTTC.

The chain recombines TRBV14 with TRBJ2-7; D gene unclear. CDR1 and CDR2 (germline): SGHDN, FVKESK. This CDR3 contains 12 residues. Trimming took 0 bases from V and 12 from J, leaving 12 bases between them. CDR3 DNA sequence: TGTGCCAGCAGCCAAGAGAGATCAAGGCTGTACTTC. This sequence encodes CASSQERSRLYF. The full variable domain, rest sourced from reference TRBV14 and TRBJ2-7, is EAGVTQFPSHSVIEKGQTVTLRCDPISGHDNLYWYRRVMGKEIKFLLHFVKESKQDESGMPNNRFLAERTGGTYSTLKVQPAELEDSGVYFCASSQERSRLYFGPGTRLTVT.

On this clonotype: In this CDR3 the conserved last residue, phenylalanine or tryptophan, is missing, so a read error is likely. The chain links TRBV7-9 to TRBJ2-6; D remains unclear. Germline CDR1 SEHNR, CDR2 FQNEAQ (reference sequence). V was trimmed by 3 bases and J by 6 bases, leaving 3 bases between them. This CDR3 has 12 amino acids. The CDR3 here is CASSFLANVLTL. CDR3 bases: TGTGCCAGCAGCTTTTTGGCCAACGTCCTGACTTTA.

This chain links TRBV11-2 with TRBJ2-3, with D perhaps TRBD1 (7 bases). CDR3 length equals 15 residues. Germline assignment: CDR1 SGHAT and CDR2 FQNNGV. The ends were cut back, 1 base at V and 8 bases at J, with 16 bases in the middle. Here the CDR3 reads CASSLGAGGTGTQYF. The CDR3 region has the DNA TGTGCCAGCAGCTTAGGAGCAGGGGGGACGGGTACGCAGTATTTT.

The genes are TRBV28 and TRBJ2-7; 8 nucleotides align to TRBD1. The CDR3 is 16 residues long. The V gene's germline CDR1 is MDHEN and CDR2 SYDVKM. With 6 bases clipped from V and 1 base from J, the junction kept 11 bases outside the gene matches. The CDR3 DNA follows: TGTGCCAGCAGCCCGACGGCAGGGGGCCTATCCTACGAGCAGTACTTC. Its translation is CASSPTAGGLSYEQYF.

This clonotype was counted many times. V and J are TRBV29-1 and TRBJ2-7; D not certain. The CDR3 is 11 residues long. V lost 7 bases, J lost 7 bases, and 14 bases lay in between. The V gene's germline CDR1 is SQVTM and CDR2 ANQGSEA. Here the CDR3 DNA reads TGCAGCGCCTGGGGTGGATGGGAGCAGTACTTC. The encoded protein is CSAWGGWEQYF.

A note on this clonotype: An end of the junction does not agree with germline; a read error may underlie this. The chain is built from TRBV6-5 and TRBJ1-5; D is unclear. This CDR3 is built from 16 residues. From germline, CDR1 is MNHEY and CDR2 SVGAGI. The CDR3 is CASSHSWRFSNQSQHF. The CDR3 DNA reads TGTGCCAGCAGTCATTCATGGAGATTTAGCAATCAGTCCCAGCATTTT.

Comments on this clonotype: The junction and the germline gene differ at one end; a read error may be behind it. V gene TRBV5-8 combines with J gene TRBJ1-4; weak D call: TRBD1 (5 bases). CDR1 is SGHTS and CDR2 is YDEGEE in the germline V gene. The CDR3 has 17 amino acids. The CDR3 region has the DNA TGTGCCAGCAGCTTGGAAGAAGGGACCGCAACTAATGAAAAACTGTATTTT. It specifies CASSLEEGTATNEKLYF.

On this clonotype: A much larger clone lies a single base off, so this may be a read error. V and J are TRBV4-2 and TRBJ2-1, with D possibly being TRBD1 (6 bases). Germline assignment: CDR1 LGHNA and CDR2 YNFKEQ. CDR3 length equals 17 residues. CDR3 DNA sequence: TGTGCCAGCGGCCAAGAAGGCAACAGGGAAATACGTGATGAGCAGTTCTTC. Protein: CASGQEGNREIRDEQFF.

This clonotype came up many times. V usage is TRBV12-5 and J usage is TRBJ1-1, with D hard to call. The CDR3 covers 12 residues. Germline V CDR1 and CDR2: LGHNT, FRNRAP. The V end lost 4 bases, the J end lost 7 bases, and 10 bases lay between the germline ends. The CDR3 here is CASGSELDEAFF. The CDR3 DNA follows: TGTGCTAGTGGTTCCGAATTGGATGAAGCTTTCTTT. The full variable domain, with the rest looked up from reference TRBV12-5 and TRBJ1-1, is DARVTQTPRHKVTEMGQEVTMRCQPILGHNTVFWYRQTMMQGLELLAYFRNRAPLDDSGMPKDRFSAEMPDATLATLKIQPSEPRDSAVYFCASGSELDEAFFGQGTRLTVV.

In regard to this clonotype: A much larger clone is a single base away; this may be a read error. The V call is TRBV12-3 or TRBV12-4, the J call TRBJ2-3, with no clear D. With 1 base removed from V and 1 base from J, the gap between germline ends came to 15 bases. The CDR3 totals 17 residues. CDR3 in amino acids: CASSLGFDLGGTDTQYF. CDR3 DNA sequence: TGTGCCAGCAGTTTAGGATTCGACCTCGGTGGCACAGATACGCAGTATTTT.

This clonotype was observed a handful of times. At one of its ends the junction is not consistent with the germline gene, which may arise from a read error. The chain links TRBV14 to TRBJ2-1; 16 bases line up with TRBD2. Germline lookup yields CDR1 SGHDN and CDR2 FVKESK. CDR3 size: 15 residues. CDR3 sequence reads: CANSPLGTSGRAEFF. The CDR3 coding sequence is TGTGCCAACAGCCCCCTGGGGACTAGCGGGAGGGCCGAGTTCTTC.

To note about this clonotype: Relative to the germline gene, one junction end is altered; a read error may explain this. The chain employs TRBV29-1 and TRBJ2-5; D uncertain. Germline V gives CDR1 SQVTM, CDR2 ANQGSEA. This CDR3 is built from 14 residues. CDR3: CSVVRRGGMETHYF. The CDR3 DNA reads as TGCAGCGTCGTCCGCCGAGGCGGTATGGAGACCCATTACTTC. The full variable domain, with the rest looked up from reference TRBV29-1 and TRBJ2-5, is SAVISQKPSRDICQRGTSLTIQCQVDSQVTMMFWYRQQPGQSLTLIATANQGSEATYESGFVIDKFPISRPNLTFSTLTVSNMSPEDSSIYLCSVVRRGGMETHYFGPGTRLLVL.

This chain uses TRBV6-5 with TRBJ2-3, with D unresolved. Germline-derived CDR1 and CDR2 are MNHEY and SVGAGI. V lost 7 bases to trimming and J lost 4 bases, with 15 bases between them. The CDR3 sequence is 14 residues long. This CDR3 is CASTSPQSADTQYF. The CDR3, as DNA: TGTGCCAGCACATCTCCGCAGAGCGCAGATACGCAGTATTTT.

This clonotype was seen a single time. The CDR3 DNA is TGTGTCATCAGGGGCCGGGACTCTCGCTCCTACGAGCAGTACTTC. Its protein product is CVIRGRDSRSYEQYF. The V and J genes are TRBV6-6 and TRBJ2-7, with D tentatively TRBD1 or TRBD2 (6 bases each). Germline CDR1 is MNHNY and CDR2 is SVGAGI (reference sequence). The CDR3 length is 15 residues.

The rearrangement joins TRBV28 to TRBJ2-7; D may be TRBD1 (5 bases). Trimming removed 5 bases at V and 5 bases at J, with 10 bases between. The germline CDR1 and CDR2 sequences are MDHEN and SYDVKM. The CDR3 spans 12 residues. CDR3 amino acids: CASSPGIHEQYF. CDR3 nucleotide sequence: TGTGCCAGCAGTCCAGGGATCCACGAGCAGTACTTC.

This clonotype has only one observation. This may come from a read error, since a much larger clone is one base off. The rearrangement joins TRBV4-1 to TRBJ1-1; tentative D call: TRBD1 (6 bases). The germline CDR1 and CDR2 sequences are MGHRA and YSYEKL. CDR3 length equals 14 residues. For the CDR3, the DNA is TGCGCCAACAGCCACGGAGGGGGAAGGACTGAAGCTTTCTTT. Translated, it gives CANSHGGGRTEAFF.

Turning to this clonotype: A much bigger clone sits one base away, suggesting this may be a read error. This chain uses TRBV6-2 or TRBV6-3 with TRBJ2-1, with 7 bases that match TRBD2. The germline V gene has CDR1 MNHEY and CDR2 SVGEGT. The CDR3 consists of 15 residues. V lost 4 bases to trimming and J lost 7 bases; unmatched junction nucleotides: 10. Written as DNA, the CDR3 is TGTGCCAGCAGTTCAGCGGGACTCCGAGTTAATGAGCAGTTCTTC. Amino acid sequence: CASSSAGLRVNEQFF.

As to this clonotype: At one of its ends the junction is not consistent with the germline gene, which may arise from a read error. The chain combines TRBV12-3 or TRBV12-4 with TRBJ2-2, with no clear D. This CDR3 comprises 11 residues. The DNA of the CDR3 is TGTACCAGCAGTTTACCAGGGGAGCTGTTTTTT. It specifies CTSSLPGELFF.

The V gene is TRBV6-6, the J gene TRBJ1-1, with D hard to call. The ends were cut back, 6 bases at V and 6 bases at J, with 14 bases in the middle. This CDR3 contains 13 residues. The germline gives CDR1 MNHNY, CDR2 SVGAGI (reference sequence). The CDR3 loop is CASSFHLGAEAFF. CDR3 nucleotides: TGTGCCAGCAGCTTCCATCTGGGCGCTGAAGCTTTCTTT.

As regards this clonotype: A read error may be the cause here, since a much bigger clone is one base away. The chain employs TRBV29-1 and TRBJ2-7, with 8 nucleotides matching TRBD1. This CDR3 spans 11 amino acids. CDR1 is SQVTM and CDR2 is ANQGSEA in the germline V gene. DNA for the CDR3: TGCAGGACCCAGGGGGCGGGGGAGCAGTACTTC. The encoded protein is CRTQGAGEQYF.